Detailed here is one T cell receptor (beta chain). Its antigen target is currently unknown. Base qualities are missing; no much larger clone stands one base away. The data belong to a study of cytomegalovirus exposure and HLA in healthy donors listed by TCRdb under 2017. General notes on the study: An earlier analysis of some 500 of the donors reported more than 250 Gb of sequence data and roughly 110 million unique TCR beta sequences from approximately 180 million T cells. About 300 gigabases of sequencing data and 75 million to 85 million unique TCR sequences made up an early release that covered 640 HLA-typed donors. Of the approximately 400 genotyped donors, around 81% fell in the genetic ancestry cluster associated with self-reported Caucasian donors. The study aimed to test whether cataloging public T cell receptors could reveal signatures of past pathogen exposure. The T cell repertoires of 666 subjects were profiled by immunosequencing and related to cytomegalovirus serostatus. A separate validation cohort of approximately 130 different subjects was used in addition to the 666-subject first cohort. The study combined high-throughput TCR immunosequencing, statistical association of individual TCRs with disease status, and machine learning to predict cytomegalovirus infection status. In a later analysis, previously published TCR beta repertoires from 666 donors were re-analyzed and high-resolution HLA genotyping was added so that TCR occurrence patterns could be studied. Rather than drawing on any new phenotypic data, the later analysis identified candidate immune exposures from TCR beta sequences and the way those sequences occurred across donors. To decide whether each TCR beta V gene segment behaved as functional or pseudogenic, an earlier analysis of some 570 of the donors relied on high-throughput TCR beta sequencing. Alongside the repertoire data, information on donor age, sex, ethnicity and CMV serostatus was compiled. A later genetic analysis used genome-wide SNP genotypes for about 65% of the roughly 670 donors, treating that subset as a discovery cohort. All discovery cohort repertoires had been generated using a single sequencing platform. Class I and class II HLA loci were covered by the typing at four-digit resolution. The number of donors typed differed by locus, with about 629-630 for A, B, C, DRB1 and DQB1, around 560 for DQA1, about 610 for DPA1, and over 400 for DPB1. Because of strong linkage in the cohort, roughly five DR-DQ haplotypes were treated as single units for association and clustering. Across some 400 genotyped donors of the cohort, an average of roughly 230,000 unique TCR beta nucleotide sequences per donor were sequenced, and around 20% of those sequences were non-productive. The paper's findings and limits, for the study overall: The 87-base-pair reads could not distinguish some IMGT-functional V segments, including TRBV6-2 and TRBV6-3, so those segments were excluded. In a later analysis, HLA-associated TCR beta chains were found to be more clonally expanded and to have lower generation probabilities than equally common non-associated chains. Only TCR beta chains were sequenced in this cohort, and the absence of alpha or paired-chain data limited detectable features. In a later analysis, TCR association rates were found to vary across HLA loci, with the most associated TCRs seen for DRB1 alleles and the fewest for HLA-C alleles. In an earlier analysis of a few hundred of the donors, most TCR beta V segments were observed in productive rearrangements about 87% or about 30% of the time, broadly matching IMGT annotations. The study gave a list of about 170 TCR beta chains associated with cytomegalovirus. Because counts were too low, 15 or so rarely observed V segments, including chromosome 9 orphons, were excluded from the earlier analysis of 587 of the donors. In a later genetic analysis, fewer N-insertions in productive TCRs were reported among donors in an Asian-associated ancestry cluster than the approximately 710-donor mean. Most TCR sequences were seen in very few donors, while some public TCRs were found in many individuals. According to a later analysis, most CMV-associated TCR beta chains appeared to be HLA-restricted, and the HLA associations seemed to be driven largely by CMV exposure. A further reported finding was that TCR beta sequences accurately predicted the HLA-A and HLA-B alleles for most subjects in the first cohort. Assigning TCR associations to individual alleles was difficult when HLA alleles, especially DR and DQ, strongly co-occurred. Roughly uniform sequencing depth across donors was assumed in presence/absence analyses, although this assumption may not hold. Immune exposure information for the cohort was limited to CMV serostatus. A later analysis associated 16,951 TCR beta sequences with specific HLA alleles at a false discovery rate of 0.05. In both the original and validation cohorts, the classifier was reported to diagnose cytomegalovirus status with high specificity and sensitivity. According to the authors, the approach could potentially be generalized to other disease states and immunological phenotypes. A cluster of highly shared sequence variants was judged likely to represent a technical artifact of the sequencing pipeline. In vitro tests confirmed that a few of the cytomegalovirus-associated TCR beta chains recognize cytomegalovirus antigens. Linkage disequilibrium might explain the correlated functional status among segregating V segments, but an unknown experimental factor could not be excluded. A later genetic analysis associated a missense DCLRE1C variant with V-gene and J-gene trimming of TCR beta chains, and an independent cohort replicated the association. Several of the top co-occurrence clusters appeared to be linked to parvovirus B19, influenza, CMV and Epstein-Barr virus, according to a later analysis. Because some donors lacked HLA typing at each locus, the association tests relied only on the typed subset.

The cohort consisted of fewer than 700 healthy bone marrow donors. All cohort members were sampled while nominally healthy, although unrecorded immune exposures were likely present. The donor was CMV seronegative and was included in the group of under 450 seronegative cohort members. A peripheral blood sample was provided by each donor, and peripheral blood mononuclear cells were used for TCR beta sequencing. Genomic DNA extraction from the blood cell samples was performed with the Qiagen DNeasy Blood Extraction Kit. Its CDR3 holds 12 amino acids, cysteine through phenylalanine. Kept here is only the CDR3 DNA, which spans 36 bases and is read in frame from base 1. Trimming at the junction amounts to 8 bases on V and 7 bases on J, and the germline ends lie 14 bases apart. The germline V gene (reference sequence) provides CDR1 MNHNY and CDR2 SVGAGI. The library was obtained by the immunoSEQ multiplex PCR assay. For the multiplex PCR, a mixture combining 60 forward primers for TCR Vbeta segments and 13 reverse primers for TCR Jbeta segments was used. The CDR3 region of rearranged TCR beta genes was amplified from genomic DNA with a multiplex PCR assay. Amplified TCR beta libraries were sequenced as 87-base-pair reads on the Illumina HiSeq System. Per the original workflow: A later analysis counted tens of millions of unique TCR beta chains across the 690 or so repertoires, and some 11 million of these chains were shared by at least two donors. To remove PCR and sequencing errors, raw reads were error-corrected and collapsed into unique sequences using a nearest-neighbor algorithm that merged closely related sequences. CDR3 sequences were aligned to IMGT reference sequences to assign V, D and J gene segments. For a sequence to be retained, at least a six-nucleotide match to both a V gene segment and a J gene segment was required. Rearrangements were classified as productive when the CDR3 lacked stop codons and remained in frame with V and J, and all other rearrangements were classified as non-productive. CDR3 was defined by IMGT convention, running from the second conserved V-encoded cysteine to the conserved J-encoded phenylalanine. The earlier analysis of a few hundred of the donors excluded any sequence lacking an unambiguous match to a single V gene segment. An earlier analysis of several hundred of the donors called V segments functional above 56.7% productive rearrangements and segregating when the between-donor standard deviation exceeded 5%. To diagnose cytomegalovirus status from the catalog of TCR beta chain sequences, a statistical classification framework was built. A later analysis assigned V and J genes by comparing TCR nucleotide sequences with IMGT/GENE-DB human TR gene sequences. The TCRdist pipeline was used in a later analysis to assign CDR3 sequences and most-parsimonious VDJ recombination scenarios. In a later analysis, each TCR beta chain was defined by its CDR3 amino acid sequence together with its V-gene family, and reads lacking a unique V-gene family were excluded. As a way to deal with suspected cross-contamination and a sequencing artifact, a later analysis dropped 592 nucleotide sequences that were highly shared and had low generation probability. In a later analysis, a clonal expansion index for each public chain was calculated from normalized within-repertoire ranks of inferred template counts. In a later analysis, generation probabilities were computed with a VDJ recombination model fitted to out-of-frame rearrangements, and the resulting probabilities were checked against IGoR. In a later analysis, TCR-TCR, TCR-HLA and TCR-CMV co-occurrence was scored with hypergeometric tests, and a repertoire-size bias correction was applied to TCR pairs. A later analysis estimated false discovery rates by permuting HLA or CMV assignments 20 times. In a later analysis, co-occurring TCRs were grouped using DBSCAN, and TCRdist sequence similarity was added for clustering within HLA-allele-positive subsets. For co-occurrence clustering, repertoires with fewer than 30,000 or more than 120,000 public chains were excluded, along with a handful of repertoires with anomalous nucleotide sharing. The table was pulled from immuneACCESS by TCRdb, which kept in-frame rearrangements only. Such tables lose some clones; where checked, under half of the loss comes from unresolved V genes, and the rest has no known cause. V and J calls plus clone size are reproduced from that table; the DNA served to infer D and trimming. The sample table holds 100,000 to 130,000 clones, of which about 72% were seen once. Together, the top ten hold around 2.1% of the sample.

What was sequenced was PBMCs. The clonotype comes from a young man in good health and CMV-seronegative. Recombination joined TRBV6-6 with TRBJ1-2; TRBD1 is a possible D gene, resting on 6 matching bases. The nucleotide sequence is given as TGTGCCAGCCAATCGACAGGTGGTGGCTACACCTTC. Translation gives CASQSTGGGYTF.